These 15 T cell receptor beta chains were all obtained from the same sample, sequenced in a study of post-analysis software for immune sequencing data. No antigen has been identified for these receptors. Each TCR beta cDNA library carried unique molecular identifiers. In TCRdb, the PCR reads were re-called with MiXCR into one record per CDR3 protein. This table has roughly 800,000 distinct CDR3 sequences, just over 45% appearing once. Study findings and constraints: When patients were compared with controls, 4 or 5 TRBV segments were more frequent, TRBV5-6, TRBV5-1 and TRBV20-1 among them.

Sequencing input: blood. These TCRs come from a girl under 18 with multiple sclerosis.

The V call is TRBV12-3 or TRBV12-4, the J call TRBJ2-5; perhaps TRBD2 as D (6 bases). The J call may be faulty, since TRBJ2-7 better matches the DNA end. The CDR3 length is 15 residues. CDR3 DNA sequence: TGTGCCAGCAGTACCGGGACTTCGTCCTTCCACGAGCAGTACTTC. Its translation: CASSTGTSSFHEQYF.

This sequence joins TRBV30 and TRBJ2-1; TRBD2 matches 10 bases. Trimming removed 5 bases from V and 4 bases from J; junction bases left unmatched: 8. Germline V gene sequence: CDR1 GTSNPN, CDR2 SVGIG (reference sequence). This CDR3 region has 15 residues. The CDR3 DNA reads as TGTGCCTGGGCGAAAGCGGGAGGGCCTTACAATGAGCAGTTCTTC. Protein product: CAWAKAGGPYNEQFF.

Comments on this clonotype: One end of the junction varies from germline; a read error may be responsible. The genes are TRBV12-3 or TRBV12-4 and TRBJ2-1, with a weak D call TRBD2 (5 bases). The CDR3 sequence is 12 residues long. DNA for the CDR3: TGCGCCAGCGGCGCATCGACCTATGAGCAGTTCTTC. Encoded protein: CASGASTYEQFF.

V gene TRBV20-1 combines with J gene TRBJ1-2; tentatively, D is TRBD1 (5 bases). CDR3 length equals 13 residues. The germline CDR1 and CDR2 sequences are DFQATT and SNEGSKA (reference sequence). Here the CDR3 reads CCGAGEFNYGYTF. As DNA, the CDR3 is TGCTGTGGGGCTGGAGAATTTAACTATGGCTACACCTTC.

The chain has TRBV3-1 and TRBJ1-2; D is uncertain. CDR1 is LGHDT, CDR2 YNNKEL, per germline (reference sequence). The CDR3 loop spans 15 amino acids. Trimming removed 1 base at V and 6 bases at J, with 15 bases between. CDR3 nucleotides: TGTGCCAGCAGCCAAGGAAGTTTCCCTTTAGATGGCTACACCTTC. This sequence encodes CASSQGSFPLDGYTF.

The chain employs TRBV7-2 and TRBJ2-1; possibly TRBD1 or TRBD2 for D (5 bases each). Germline CDR1 and CDR2: SGHTA and FQGNSA. V was pared by 1 base and J by 8 bases, with 21 bases between. CDR3 length equals 17 residues. The CDR3 nucleotides are TGTGCCAGCAGCTTAGGGCCCTTAGTGAATCGGGGCGATGAGCAGTTCTTC. Amino acid sequence: CASSLGPLVNRGDEQFF.

The rearrangement uses TRBV9 and TRBJ1-2, with 7 bases matching TRBD1. CDR3 length equals 14 residues. The junction had 9 bases not matched to a gene; V was cut back by 2 bases and J by 8 bases. CDR1 and CDR2 from the germline V gene are SGDLS and YYNGEE. CDR3 region: CASSVGTAPAGYTF. CDR3 bases: TGTGCCAGCAGCGTGGGGACAGCACCGGCGGGCTACACCTTC.

This clonotype was counted a few times. This sequence joins TRBV12-3 or TRBV12-4 and TRBJ1-3; D is perhaps TRBD1 (6 bases). The CDR3 sequence is 14 residues long. Trimming stripped 8 bases from V and 0 bases from J, with 11 bases between. DNA for the CDR3: TGTGCCAGCGCCAGGGGTGGCTCTGGAAACACCATATATTTT. Amino acid sequence: CASARGGSGNTIYF.

This clonotype was counted only a few times. J is TRBJ2-7 and V is TRBV6-5, with 7 positions matching TRBD1. Germline V gene lookup returns CDR1 MNHEY and CDR2 SVGAGI. The CDR3 totals 14 residues. The V segment lost 10 bases and the J segment 2 bases; nucleotides outside the gene matches: 11. CDR3 amino acids: CATQTGMGPYEQYF. CDR3 nucleotides: TGTGCCACCCAGACAGGGATGGGGCCCTACGAGCAGTACTTC.

The rearrangement uses TRBV29-1 and TRBJ2-7; D not resolved. Matching the DNA end better, TRBJ2-4 makes the J call doubtful. Looked up from germline, CDR1 is SQVTM and CDR2 is ANQGSEA. The CDR3 has 11 amino acids. The CDR3 sequence: CSVEKGNIQYF. The CDR3 region has the DNA TGCAGCGTTGAAAAAGGAAACATTCAGTACTTC.

This chain links TRBV3-1 with TRBJ2-7, with D possibly matching TRBD2 (5 bases). V was trimmed by 5 bases and J by 2 bases, leaving 19 bases between them. In germline, CDR1 is LGHDT, CDR2 YNNKEL (reference sequence). This CDR3 is 16 amino acids long. The CDR3 here is CASSSPFGGPPYEQYF. The CDR3 DNA follows: TGTGCCAGCAGCTCTCCTTTCGGCGGGCCCCCCTACGAGCAGTACTTC.

V gene TRBV13 combines with J gene TRBJ1-4; perhaps TRBD1 as D (6 bases). The V gene's germline CDR1 is PRHDT and CDR2 FYEKMQ (reference sequence). The length of the CDR3 is 19 residues. Trimming cost V 2 bases and J 3 bases, with 22 bases left between them. The CDR3 reads CASSLSRMFGGQANEKLFF. CDR3 DNA: TGTGCCAGCAGCTTATCCCGAATGTTCGGGGGGCAAGCTAATGAAAAACTGTTTTTT.

The V and J genes are TRBV12-3 or TRBV12-4 and TRBJ2-1; the D gene could be TRBD1 or TRBD2 (5 bases each). This CDR3 is built from 11 residues. V was cut by 10 bases and J by 12 bases, with 16 bases left in between. The CDR3 coding sequence is TGTGCCATCGCACGGGGCCCGCGGCAGTTCTTC. Its translation: CAIARGPRQFF.

CDR3 nucleotide sequence: TGTGCCAGCAGCTTAATCGGGACCACCGGTGATACGCAGTATTTT. It codes for CASSLIGTTGDTQYF. V and J are TRBV7-3 and TRBJ2-3; D is tentatively TRBD1 or TRBD2 (5 bases each). Between the trimmed V and J ends, which lost 1 base and 6 bases, there was a span of 14 bases. The germline CDR1 and CDR2 sequences are SGHTA and FQGTGA. This CDR3 is built from 15 residues.

This clonotype has only a few counts. The chain recombines TRBV5-1 with TRBJ1-1, with TRBD1 matching 9 bases. Germline-derived CDR1 and CDR2 are SGHRS and YFSETQ. The CDR3 has 17 residues. V shed 4 bases, J shed 5 bases, and the junction held 15 bases outside the gene matches. The CDR3 DNA follows: TGCGCCAGCAGCGTGTACCCGGGACAGGGTCTAAGGACTGAAGCTTTCTTT. It yields the protein CASSVYPGQGLRTEAFF.